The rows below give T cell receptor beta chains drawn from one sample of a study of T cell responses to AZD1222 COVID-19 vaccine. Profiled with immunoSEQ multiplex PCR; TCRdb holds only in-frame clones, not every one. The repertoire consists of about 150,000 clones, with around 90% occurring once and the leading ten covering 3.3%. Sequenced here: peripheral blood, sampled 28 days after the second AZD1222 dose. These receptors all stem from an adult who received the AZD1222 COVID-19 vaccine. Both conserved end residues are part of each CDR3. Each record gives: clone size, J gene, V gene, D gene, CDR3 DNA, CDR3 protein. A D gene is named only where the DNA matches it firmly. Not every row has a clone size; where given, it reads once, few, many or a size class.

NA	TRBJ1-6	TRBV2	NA	TGTGCCAGCAAACCGGACAGATATAATTCACCCCTCCACTTT	CASKPDRYNSPLHF
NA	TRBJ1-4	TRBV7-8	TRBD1	TGTGCCAGCAGCCCCTGGACAGGGGATGAAAAACTGTTTTTT	CASSPWTGDEKLFF
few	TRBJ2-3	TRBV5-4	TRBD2	TGTGCCAGCAGCCTGCGGGAGGGCCGAACAGATACGCAGTATTTT	CASSLREGRTDTQYF
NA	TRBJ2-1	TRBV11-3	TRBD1	TGTGCCTGCTCGGACCAGGGGGATTTTGATGAGCAGTTCTTC	CACSDQGDFDEQFF
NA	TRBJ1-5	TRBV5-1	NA	TGCGCCAGCAGCCTGGGGGGGGAACAGCCCCAGCATTTT	CASSLGGEQPQHF
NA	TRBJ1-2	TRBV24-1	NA	TGTGCCACCCTGGGCGTGGGAGATGGCTACACCTTC	CATLGVGDGYTF
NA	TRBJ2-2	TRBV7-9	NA	TGTGCCAGCAGCTTGGGCCGTGGGGTTAGCGGGGAGCTGTTTTTT	CASSLGRGVSGELFF
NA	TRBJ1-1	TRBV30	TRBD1	TGTGCCTGGAATCTAGGGACAGGGCTCGCGGCTTTCTTT	CAWNLGTGLAAFF
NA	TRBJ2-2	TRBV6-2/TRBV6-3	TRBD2	TGTGCCAGCAGCAACGGGGGGGCTGACACCGGGGAGCTGTTTTTT	CASSNGGADTGELFF
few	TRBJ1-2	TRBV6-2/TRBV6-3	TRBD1	TGTGCCAGCAGTCAGAGACAGGGTGCCTATGGCTACACCTTC	CASSQRQGAYGYTF
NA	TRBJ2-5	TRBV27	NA	TGTGCCAGCAGTACCCGGGACACCCAAGAGACCCAGTACTTC	CASSTRDTQETQYF
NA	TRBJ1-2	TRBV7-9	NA	TGTGCCAGCAGCTTAGTGGCCGGGTCTGGCTACACCTTC	CASSLVAGSGYTF
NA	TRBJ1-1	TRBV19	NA	TGTGCCAGTGTTTCGATGAACACTGAAGCTTTCTTT	CASVSMNTEAFF
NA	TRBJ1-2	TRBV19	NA	TGTGCCAGTAGTATGCAGGCAAACTATGGCTACACCTTC	CASSMQANYGYTF
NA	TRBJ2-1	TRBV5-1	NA	TGCGCCAGCAGCTTGGCGGGATTGTCAGCTGGGGGCGATGAGCAGTTCTTC	CASSLAGLSAGGDEQFF
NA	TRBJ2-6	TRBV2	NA	TGTGCCAGCAGTGAACCGGTGGGTCAGGGAAGGTCTGGGGCCAACGTCCTGACTTTC	CASSEPVGQGRSGANVLTF
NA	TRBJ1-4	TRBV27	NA	TGTGCCAGCAGTTTATCTTCAGGGGAAGGTGAAAAACTGTTTTTT	CASSLSSGEGEKLFF
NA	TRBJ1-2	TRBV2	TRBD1	TGTGCCAGCAGGTTGACAGGGGTTGGTAACTATGGCTACACCTTC	CASRLTGVGNYGYTF
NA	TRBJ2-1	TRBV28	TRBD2	TGTGCCAGCAGTTTTAGAGCGGGAGGGAGCAATGAGCAGTTCTTC	CASSFRAGGSNEQFF
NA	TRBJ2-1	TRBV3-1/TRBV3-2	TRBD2	TGTGCCAGCAGCAATGGACTAGCGGACTTATACAATGAGCAGTTCTTC	CASSNGLADLYNEQFF